Each of the 25 T cell receptor beta chains below was sequenced from the same sample in a study of blood T cells in healthy people across ages. The second PCR ran roughly 6 to 12 cycles with a sample-barcoded 5' primer and J-beta primers. One entry per CDR3 protein results from TCRdb running MiXCR on the 5' RACE reads. The sample holds almost 550,000 distinct CDR3 sequences, approximately 25% seen once. These data were also filed under a second study, of T cells of mothers and their children.

The specimen sequenced was blood. The receptors here all came from a boy younger than 18 in good health.

The V and J genes are TRBV6-1 and TRBJ2-4; 7 bases are a match to TRBD1. The CDR3 is 18 residues long. The V and J ends lost 6 bases and 0 bases, in that order; junction bases with no gene match: 14. Germline V gene data show CDR1 as MNHNS and CDR2 as SASEGT. The CDR3 loop reads CASRDRERGFAAKNIQYF. In nucleotides, the CDR3 is TGTGCCAGCAGAGACAGGGAAAGGGGGTTCGCAGCCAAAAACATTCAGTACTTC.

This clonotype was counted a few times. This sequence joins TRBV20-1 and TRBJ2-5; 11 bases are shared with TRBD2. TRBJ2-7 explains the end of the DNA better; the J call may be wrong. The CDR3 contains 17 residues. The germline V gene has CDR1 DFQATT and CDR2 SNEGSKA (reference sequence). The CDR3 loop reads CSARVRTSGLSSYEQYF. CDR3 coding DNA: TGCAGTGCTAGAGTAAGGACTAGCGGGCTAAGCTCCTACGAGCAGTACTTC.

The chain recombines TRBV12-3 or TRBV12-4 with TRBJ2-3; 16 bases are a match to TRBD2. V dropped 5 bases and J dropped 2; count of bases not matched to a gene: 7. The CDR3 is 18 amino acids. This CDR3 reads CASSPGTSGGAYTDTQYF. DNA for the CDR3: TGTGCCAGCAGTCCCGGGACTAGCGGGGGGGCCTACACAGATACGCAGTATTTT.

This clonotype was recorded a few times. This sequence joins TRBV15 and TRBJ2-4, with TRBD2 matching over 14 bases. Germline lookup yields CDR1 LNHNV and CDR2 YYDKDF (reference sequence). The V gene end was trimmed by 0 bases and the J gene end by 5 bases; junction bases not matched to a gene: 9. The CDR3 is 19 amino acids. The CDR3 region has the DNA TGTGCCACCAGCAGAGATCGGGGACTAGCGGGAGTTTTCGAAAACATTCAGTACTTC. The encoded protein is CATSRDRGLAGVFENIQYF.

This clonotype was recorded once. Given a much more abundant clone one base away, this may be a read error. The chain recombines TRBV5-1 with TRBJ2-5; possible D gene TRBD2, 5 bases. The germline gives CDR1 SGHRS, CDR2 YFSETQ. The CDR3 has 13 residues. The CDR3 protein is CVSSLDYQETQYF. The DNA for the CDR3 is TGCGTCAGCAGCTTGGACTACCAAGAGACCCAGTACTTC.

This clonotype has a handful of counts. The J gene is TRBJ2-7, the V gene TRBV6-5; 9 bases fit TRBD2. The ends lost 6 bases at V and 6 bases at J; junction bases unmatched: 6. The CDR3 has 13 residues. Germline V gene sequence: CDR1 MNHEY, CDR2 SVGAGI. CDR3 DNA: TGTGCCAGCAGCCGGGGACTAGCCTCCGAGCAGTACTTC. Translation gives CASSRGLASEQYF.

The CDR3 sequence: CASSPGPGLAGLSSYNEQFF. CDR3 nucleotides: TGTGCCAGCAGCCCGGGTCCCGGACTAGCGGGGTTAAGCTCCTACAATGAGCAGTTCTTC. This chain joins TRBV3-1 and TRBJ2-1; TRBD2 matches at 12 bases. Germline V gene data show CDR1 as LGHDT and CDR2 as YNNKEL (reference sequence). The CDR3 has 20 amino acids. V was pared by 4 bases and J by 0 bases, with 13 bases of the junction left unmatched.

V usage is TRBV7-2 and J usage is TRBJ2-3; 10 bases are a match to TRBD2. Trimming took 6 bases from V and 1 from J; bases not matched to a gene: 13. The CDR3 contains 18 residues. Germline V CDR1 and CDR2: SGHTA, FQGNSA. Written as DNA, the CDR3 is TGTGCCAGCAGTTTACGGGGGTGGACTAGCGGCCGCACAGATACGCAGTATTTT. It is translated as CASSLRGWTSGRTDTQYF.

This sequence joins TRBV28 and TRBJ1-3; TRBD1 might be the D (5 bases). The germline CDR1 and CDR2 sequences are MDHEN and SYDVKM. V was pared by 2 bases and J by 3 bases, with 8 bases between. The CDR3 is 14 residues long. CDR3 coding DNA: TGTGCCAGCAGTTTACCGGGGGTTGGAAACACCATATATTTT. Protein: CASSLPGVGNTIYF.

This clonotype was counted between two and nine times. The V gene is TRBV28, the J gene TRBJ2-2; 7 bases are a match to TRBD2. The germline V gene encodes CDR1 MDHEN and CDR2 SYDVKM. The ends lost 7 bases at V and 4 bases at J; junction bases unmatched: 9. CDR3 length: 15 residues. DNA for the CDR3: TGTGCCAGCAACCAGCGGGGCCGGGGCACCGGGGAGCTGTTTTTT. Translating it yields CASNQRGRGTGELFF.

This clonotype was observed a handful of times. This chain joins TRBV2 and TRBJ2-7; 10 nucleotides agree with TRBD1. Germline CDR1 SNHLY, CDR2 FYNNEI. The CDR3 totals 13 residues. With 11 bases clipped from V and 3 bases from J, the junction kept 7 bases outside the gene matches. This CDR3 is CAGRDRGYYEQYF. CDR3 nucleotides: TGTGCCGGCCGGGACAGGGGTTACTACGAGCAGTACTTC. Using reference TRBV2 and TRBJ2-7 for the parts outside the CDR3, the full variable domain is EPEVTQTPSHQVTQMGQEVILRCVPISNHLYFYWYRQILGQKVEFLVSFYNNEISEKSEIFDDQFSVERPDGSNFTLKIRSTKLEDSAMYFCAGRDRGYYEQYFGPGTRLTVT.

This clonotype has more than one count but fewer than ten. The chain combines TRBV13 with TRBJ2-7, with 7 positions matching TRBD1. Germline trimming cut 4 bases from V and 3 bases from J; bases unmatched to any gene: 6. The CDR3 runs 14 residues. In germline, CDR1 is PRHDT, CDR2 FYEKMQ (reference sequence). CDR3 loop: CASSSRDSFYEQYF. In nucleotides, the CDR3 is TGTGCCAGCAGCTCCCGGGACAGCTTCTACGAGCAGTACTTC.

V is TRBV6-2 or TRBV6-3 and J is TRBJ2-1; 10 positions agree with TRBD2. The CDR3 extends over 14 amino acids. V lost 5 bases and J lost 4; bases outside the gene matches: 2. Germline CDR1 MNHEY, CDR2 SVGEGT. CDR3 in amino acids: CASSGLADYNEQFF. The CDR3 DNA follows: TGTGCCAGCAGTGGACTAGCGGATTACAATGAGCAGTTCTTC.

CDR3 sequence: CASSQDRVSVETQYF. The CDR3 region has the DNA TGCGCCAGCAGCCAAGATCGAGTGTCAGTTGAGACCCAGTACTTC. The gene calls are TRBV4-3 and TRBJ2-5; D ambiguous. Per the germline V gene, CDR1 is LGHNA and CDR2 is YSLEER. V was shortened by 0 bases and J by 5 bases, with 13 bases between the two germline ends. CDR3 length: 15 amino acids.

The rearrangement joins TRBV3-1 to TRBJ2-7; perhaps TRBD2 as D (6 bases). This CDR3 region has 15 residues. From germline, CDR1 is LGHDT and CDR2 YNNKEL (reference sequence). The V gene lost 1 base and the J gene lost 2 bases, with 12 bases spanning the gap. The CDR3 DNA follows: TGTGCCAGCAGCCAAGGTTTAGCGGCGACCTACGAGCAGTACTTC. As protein: CASSQGLAATYEQYF.

This chain links TRBV7-8 with TRBJ1-1; D uncertain. Trimming shortened V by 8 bases and J by 1 base, and 17 bases separated the two germline ends. The CDR3 has 15 residues. Germline V gene lookup returns CDR1 SGHVS and CDR2 FQNEAQ. The CDR3 region has the DNA TGTGCCAGCCCCCCCGAAAGGGATTGGAACACTGAAGCTTTCTTT. As protein: CASPPERDWNTEAFF.

A few counts support this clonotype. The chain couples TRBV4-3 to TRBJ2-5, with TRBD1 matching 9 bases. Germline V gene data show CDR1 as LGHNA and CDR2 as YSLEER. The CDR3 runs 16 residues. J lost 1 base, V lost 3 bases, and 6 bases had no gene match. CDR3 coding DNA: TGCGCCAGCAGCCAGTTACAGGGGGCCGCCCAAGAGACCCAGTACTTC. It translates to CASSQLQGAAQETQYF.

V is TRBV2 and J is TRBJ2-3; the D is unclear. Trimming stripped 4 bases from V and 2 bases from J, with 7 bases between. In germline, CDR1 is SNHLY, CDR2 FYNNEI. This CDR3 region has 13 residues. The CDR3 nucleotides are TGTGCCAGCAGTGTCTACTTCACAGATACGCAGTATTTT. As protein: CASSVYFTDTQYF.

This clonotype was counted between two and nine times. A much larger clone is a single base away; this may be a read error. The V gene is TRBV7-9, the J gene TRBJ2-5; 7 positions match TRBD1. Germline values: CDR1 SEHNR, CDR2 FQNEAQ (reference sequence). This CDR3 spans 14 amino acids. For the CDR3, the DNA is TGTGCCGGCAGCTTAGTACAGGGGCAAGAGACCCAGTACTTC. Translation gives CAGSLVQGQETQYF.

V is TRBV5-6 and J is TRBJ1-3, with 7 bases lining up with TRBD1. The CDR3 totals 18 residues. Germline trimming cut 3 bases from V and 0 bases from J; bases unmatched to any gene: 12. Germline V gives CDR1 SGHDT, CDR2 YYEEEE. The CDR3 protein is CASSSGTAIFFSGNTIYF. CDR3 bases: TGTGCCAGCAGCTCCGGGACAGCTATATTTTTCTCTGGAAACACCATATATTTT.

This clonotype showed up just a few times. The chain combines TRBV7-9 with TRBJ2-7; 7 nucleotides match TRBD1. The CDR3 sequence is 14 residues long. Germline V gives CDR1 SEHNR, CDR2 FQNEAQ (reference sequence). J gave up 4 bases and V 2 bases, and 5 bases lay outside the gene matches. This CDR3 is CASSLQGQHYEQYF. For the CDR3, the DNA is TGTGCCAGCAGCTTACAGGGACAGCATTACGAGCAGTACTTC.

This clonotype turned up a few times. The chain joins TRBV29-1 to TRBJ2-5, with 10 bases that match TRBD1. The J call may be incorrect, as the DNA end agrees better with TRBJ2-7. The CDR3 is 13 amino acids. In germline, CDR1 is SQVTM, CDR2 ANQGSEA. Here the CDR3 DNA reads TGCAGCGTAAGTGGACAGGGGGCCTACGAGCAGTACTTC. It translates to CSVSGQGAYEQYF.

This clonotype was recorded a few times. The genes are TRBV11-2 and TRBJ2-2; 8 bases fit TRBD1. Germline CDR1 SGHAT, CDR2 FQNNGV. The CDR3 contains 13 residues. Trimming took 5 bases from V and 7 from J; bases not matched to a gene: 3. CDR3 in amino acids: CASSTGGNGELFF. The CDR3 DNA sequence: TGTGCCAGCAGCACAGGGGGTAACGGGGAGCTGTTTTTT.

In its sample, this clonotype was seen a few times. The V call is TRBV4-2, the J call TRBJ2-7; D is ambiguous. With 1 base removed from V and 11 bases from J, the gap between germline ends came to 24 bases. The length of the CDR3 is 16 residues. Germline assignment: CDR1 LGHNA and CDR2 YNFKEQ. This chain's CDR3 is CASSQVSNLSGKKKYF. In DNA form, the CDR3 reads TGTGCCAGCAGCCAAGTTTCCAACTTGAGTGGCAAGAAGAAGTACTTC.

This clonotype was detected only a few times. The chain couples TRBV12-3 or TRBV12-4 to TRBJ2-5, with D maybe TRBD1 (5 bases). The germline V and J ends were trimmed by 4 bases and 1 base, with 16 bases remaining between them. There are 16 residues in the CDR3. CDR3 in DNA: TGTGCCAGCAGTTACCCGACAGCGAATACCCAAGAGACCCAGTACTTC. The encoded protein is CASSYPTANTQETQYF.